These 29 T cell receptor beta chains share one sample of origin, sequenced in a study of blood T cells in healthy people across ages. Sample-barcoded 5' priming and a J-beta primer mix drove a second PCR of roughly 6 to 12 cycles. MiXCR was run by TCRdb on the 5' RACE reads, yielding one entry per CDR3 protein. The sample has some 1.7 million distinct CDR3 sequences, 28% seen once. The sequenced sample was blood. These receptors all stem from a young woman in good health.

The chain combines TRBV5-4 with TRBJ2-1; D may be TRBD2 (6 bases). The CDR3 consists of 12 residues. V lost 5 bases and J 9 bases, leaving 12 bases between the germline ends. Germline V lookup: CDR1 SGHNT, CDR2 YYREEE (reference sequence). CDR3 nucleotide sequence: TGTGCCAGCAGTTGGGACTTCAGTGAGCAGTTCTTC. As protein: CASSWDFSEQFF. Drawing the rest from reference TRBV5-4 and TRBJ2-1, the complete variable domain is ETGVTQSPTHLIKTRGQQVTLRCSSQSGHNTVSWYQQALGQGPQFIFQYYREEENGRGNFPPRFSGLQFPNYSSELNVNALELDDSALYLCASSWDFSEQFFGPGTRLTVL.

This clonotype appeared a few times. The V call is TRBV3-1, the J call TRBJ2-7; D remains unclear. The CDR3 runs to 12 residues. V was pared by 1 base and J by 9 bases, with 10 bases between. In germline, CDR1 is LGHDT, CDR2 YNNKEL (reference sequence). The CDR3 reads CASSQALGRQYF. In DNA, the CDR3 is TGTGCCAGCAGCCAAGCCCTAGGAAGGCAGTACTTC.

The genes are TRBV20-1 and TRBJ1-5; 10 bases align to TRBD1. Looked up from germline, CDR1 is DFQATT and CDR2 is SNEGSKA (reference sequence). Trimming cost V 6 bases and J 3 bases; bases outside gene matches: 8. The CDR3 is made up of 15 amino acids. The CDR3 region is CSAISGTGVNQPQHF. The CDR3 region has the DNA TGCAGTGCGATATCCGGGACAGGGGTCAATCAGCCCCAGCATTTT.

This clonotype was picked up a small number of times. The chain joins TRBV7-2 to TRBJ1-5; D may be TRBD1 (6 bases). The length of the CDR3 is 18 residues. Trimming removed 0 bases from V and 0 bases from J, with 15 bases in between. Germline CDR1 reads SGHTA; CDR2 reads FQGNSA. The CDR3 region has the DNA TGTGCCAGCAGCTTAGCGAGGAGACAGGAAAATAGCAATCAGCCCCAGCATTTT. Amino acids: CASSLARRQENSNQPQHF.

V and J are TRBV2 and TRBJ1-5, with D perhaps TRBD1 (6 bases). With 8 bases removed from V and 7 bases from J, the gap between germline ends came to 15 bases. The CDR3 extends over 13 amino acids. Looked up from germline, CDR1 is SNHLY and CDR2 is FYNNEI. DNA of the CDR3: TGTGCCAGCGAGGGGGGTCGAGCGCAGCCCCAGCATTTT. It encodes CASEGGRAQPQHF.

There are a few counts of this clonotype. The chain is built from TRBV6-2 or TRBV6-3 and TRBJ2-1, with 10 nucleotides matching TRBD2. Germline V lookup: CDR1 MNHEY, CDR2 SVGEGT. The V segment lost 6 bases and the J segment 1 base; nucleotides outside the gene matches: 3. The CDR3 has 15 amino acids. CDR3: CASREGLASYNEQFF. In DNA, the CDR3 is TGTGCCAGCAGGGAGGGACTAGCGTCCTACAATGAGCAGTTCTTC.

The chain is built from TRBV7-6 and TRBJ1-5; D gene ambiguous. Per the germline V gene, CDR1 is SGHVS and CDR2 is FNYEAQ. The CDR3 totals 14 residues. Trimming took off 5 bases at V and 5 bases at J, with 13 bases between the two ends. CDR3 DNA: TGTGCCAGCAGCAGCAGGCATGCTGATCAGCCCCAGCATTTT. It yields the protein CASSSRHADQPQHF.

This clonotype has ten or more counts. The chain employs TRBV12-3 or TRBV12-4 and TRBJ2-7; 8 bases map to TRBD2. The CDR3 contains 15 residues. The V gene end was trimmed by 3 bases and the J gene end by 6 bases; junction bases not matched to a gene: 10. Here the CDR3 reads CASSFDGSGRSEQYF. CDR3 bases: TGTGCCAGCAGTTTCGACGGAAGCGGGAGATCCGAGCAGTACTTC.

In its sample, this clonotype was seen many times. The chain joins TRBV12-3 or TRBV12-4 to TRBJ2-1; weak D call: TRBD1 (7 bases). The V gene lost 11 bases and the J gene lost 0 bases, with 11 bases spanning the gap. The CDR3 is made up of 13 amino acids. The CDR3, as DNA: TGTGCCCAGGGGGGTAACTCCTACAATGAGCAGTTCTTC. Protein sequence: CAQGGNSYNEQFF.

The chain employs TRBV11-2 and TRBJ1-4; D ambiguous. Looked up from germline, CDR1 is SGHAT and CDR2 is FQNNGV. V lost 0 bases, J lost 7 bases, and 9 bases lay in between. CDR3 length: 14 residues. CDR3 DNA sequence: TGTGCCAGCAGCTTAGATCAGGAAGGTGAAAAACTGTTTTTT. Translation gives CASSLDQEGEKLFF.

This clonotype was seen only a few times. The rearrangement joins TRBV12-3 or TRBV12-4 to TRBJ1-2; possibly TRBD1 for D (5 bases). The V gene lost 3 bases and the J gene lost 8 bases, with 10 bases spanning the gap. The CDR3 has 12 residues. In DNA, the CDR3 is TGTGCCAGCAGTTTGGCAGGGCAGGGCTACACCTTC. This codes for CASSLAGQGYTF.

This clonotype was detected only once. This chain joins TRBV19 and TRBJ1-2, with D hard to call. Per the germline V gene, CDR1 is LNHDA and CDR2 is SQIVND (reference sequence). Trimming shortened V by 0 bases and J by 5 bases, and 7 bases separated the two germline ends. The CDR3 length is 13 residues. CDR3 nucleotides: TGTGCCAGTAGTATAGAATGGGATTATGGCTACACCTTC. It specifies CASSIEWDYGYTF.

As to this clonotype: One end of the junction does not line up with germline, which may come from a read error. The chain recombines TRBV4-1 with TRBJ2-7; D gene ambiguous. Germline lookup yields CDR1 MGHRA and CDR2 YSYEKL. This CDR3 is built from 14 residues. CDR3 loop: CACSQGEGWNEQYF. The CDR3, as DNA: TGCGCCTGCAGCCAAGGAGAAGGATGGAATGAGCAGTACTTC.

The chain uses TRBV6-5 and TRBJ2-1; no firm D call. This CDR3 has 11 residues. The V gene's germline CDR1 is MNHEY and CDR2 SVGAGI. The CDR3 DNA follows: TGTGTTAGCAGTTACTCCGATGAGCAGTTCTTC. Translating it yields CVSSYSDEQFF.

The chain has TRBV20-1 and TRBJ2-1; D is possibly TRBD2 (6 bases). V lost 5 bases to trimming and J lost 0 bases, with 11 bases between them. This CDR3 has 14 amino acids. CDR1 is DFQATT, CDR2 SNEGSKA, per germline (reference sequence). CDR3 DNA sequence: TGCAGTGCTTGGGACTTGAGCTCCTACAATGAGCAGTTCTTC. Its translation is CSAWDLSSYNEQFF.

The rearrangement joins TRBV5-1 to TRBJ1-3; D unresolved. Between the trimmed V and J ends, which lost 4 bases and 3 bases, there was a span of 11 bases. The CDR3 totals 14 residues. Germline V gene data show CDR1 as SGHRS and CDR2 as YFSETQ. CDR3 protein: CASSQDDFGNTIYF. The CDR3 DNA reads TGCGCCAGCAGCCAGGATGATTTTGGAAACACCATATATTTT. The whole variable domain, remainder taken from reference TRBV5-1 and TRBJ1-3, is KAGVTQTPRYLIKTRGQQVTLSCSPISGHRSVSWYQQTPGQGLQFLFEYFSETQRNKGNFPGRFSGRQFSNSRSEMNVSTLELGDSALYLCASSQDDFGNTIYFGEGSWLTVV.

The rearrangement uses TRBV4-2 and TRBJ1-5, with D perhaps TRBD1 (5 bases). The CDR3 length is 16 residues. Germline CDR1 reads LGHNA; CDR2 reads YNFKEQ. V was clipped by 0 bases and J by 1 base, with 10 bases between them. In DNA form, the CDR3 reads TGTGCCAGCAGCCAAGAGGTCGGGGCGAGCAATCAGCCCCAGCATTTT. Translation gives CASSQEVGASNQPQHF.

This clonotype appeared a few times. The chain combines TRBV3-1 with TRBJ2-7; TRBD1 might be the D (5 bases). CDR3 length: 14 residues. Germline values: CDR1 LGHDT, CDR2 YNNKEL (reference sequence). V lost 5 bases, J lost 3 bases, and 14 bases lay in between. CDR3 loop: CASSSTDTFYEQYF. The CDR3 nucleotides are TGTGCCAGCAGCTCAACGGACACCTTCTACGAGCAGTACTTC.

This clonotype was detected only a few times. The V gene is TRBV7-2, the J gene TRBJ2-7; the D call may be TRBD1 or TRBD2 (5 bases each). Trimming took off 3 bases at V and 4 bases at J, with 16 bases between the two ends. There are 15 residues in the CDR3. Germline assignment: CDR1 SGHTA and CDR2 FQGNSA. The CDR3 loop reads CASSFSWDGRYEQYF. CDR3 sequence (DNA): TGTGCCAGCAGCTTTTCCTGGGACGGCCGATACGAGCAGTACTTC.

The chain employs TRBV28 and TRBJ1-5; possible D gene TRBD1, 5 bases. V was clipped by 6 bases and J by 11 bases, with 8 bases between them. This CDR3 is 10 amino acids long. CDR1 is MDHEN, CDR2 SYDVKM, per germline. The CDR3 DNA sequence: TGTGCCAGCAGCAGGGAGTCCCAGCATTTT. As protein: CASSRESQHF.

The chain employs TRBV9 and TRBJ2-3, with TRBD2 identical over 15 bases. Germline CDR1 and CDR2: SGDLS and YYNGEE. The CDR3 contains 19 residues. V lost 2 bases and J lost 2; bases outside the gene matches: 9. The CDR3 sequence is CASSVGPGLAGGPTDTQYF. Here the CDR3 DNA reads TGTGCCAGCAGCGTGGGTCCGGGACTAGCGGGAGGTCCCACAGATACGCAGTATTTT.

This clonotype was seen only a few times. The genes are TRBV21-1 and TRBJ2-1; whether TRBD2, the table's D call, matches the DNA was not checked. TRBV21-1 is annotated as a pseudogene. This CDR3 spans 13 amino acids. The CDR3 region is CASSRLAYNEQFF. The CDR3 DNA is TGTGCCAGCAGCAGACTAGCCTACAATGAGCAGTTCTTC.

The chain uses TRBV7-6 and TRBJ1-2; TRBD1 aligns across 8 bases. V shed 5 bases, J shed 2 bases, and the junction held 7 bases outside the gene matches. The CDR3 is made up of 15 amino acids. CDR1 is SGHVS, CDR2 FNYEAQ, per germline. CDR3 sequence (DNA): TGTGCCAGCAGCATGTCGGACAGGGCGAACTATGGCTACACCTTC. This encodes CASSMSDRANYGYTF.

This clonotype was observed a few times. This chain links TRBV5-1 with TRBJ2-2; D gene unclear. The CDR3 runs to 11 residues. Trimming removed 4 bases at V and 8 bases at J, with 6 bases between. Germline-derived CDR1 and CDR2 are SGHRS and YFSETQ. The CDR3 loop reads CASSAPGELFF. The CDR3, as DNA: TGCGCCAGCAGCGCTCCGGGGGAGCTGTTTTTT.

The gene calls are TRBV2 and TRBJ2-7; possibly TRBD2 for D (5 bases). V lost 2 bases, J lost 11 bases, and 16 bases lay in between. This CDR3 is built from 13 residues. Germline V lookup: CDR1 SNHLY, CDR2 FYNNEI. CDR3 coding DNA: TGTGCCAGCAGTGAAAGAAGGGAGCCCGTTGAGTACTTC. Its protein product is CASSERREPVEYF.

The genes are TRBV7-2 and TRBJ2-5; D perhaps matches TRBD2 (6 bases). V was pared by 3 bases and J by 1 base, with 15 bases between. CDR1 and CDR2 from the germline V gene are SGHTA and FQGNSA. The CDR3 is 16 amino acids. CDR3: CASSFAGTAIQETQYF. As DNA, the CDR3 is TGTGCCAGCAGCTTCGCGGGGACGGCAATCCAAGAGACCCAGTACTTC. Using reference TRBV7-2 and TRBJ2-5 for the parts outside the CDR3, the full variable domain is GAGVSQSPSNKVTEKGKDVELRCDPISGHTALYWYRQSLGQGLEFLIYFQGNSAPDKSGLPSDRFSAERTGGSVSTLTIQRTQQEDSAVYLCASSFAGTAIQETQYFGPGTRLLVL.

This clonotype was seen just once. The chain carries TRBV12-3 or TRBV12-4 and TRBJ1-1; possibly TRBD1 for D (6 bases). This CDR3 has 13 residues. Trimming removed 8 bases at V and 13 bases at J, with 23 bases between. This CDR3 reads CASASGGQGNYFF. CDR3 DNA sequence: TGTGCCAGCGCCAGTGGGGGGCAGGGTAACTATTTCTTT.

This clonotype was observed many times. The J gene is TRBJ1-5, the V gene TRBV6-6, with D unresolved. The CDR3 contains 16 residues. Germline lookup yields CDR1 MNHNY and CDR2 SVGAGI (reference sequence). V was pared by 0 bases and J by 1 base, with 10 bases between. CDR3 nucleotide sequence: TGTGCCAGCAGTTACTCAGCGGGTACGAGCAATCAGCCCCAGCATTTT. As protein: CASSYSAGTSNQPQHF.

The sample holds many counts of this clonotype. J is TRBJ2-5 and V is TRBV7-9; 9 nucleotides agree with TRBD2. The V segment lost 5 bases and the J segment 11 bases; nucleotides outside the gene matches: 15. There are 15 residues in the CDR3. The germline V gene encodes CDR1 SEHNR and CDR2 FQNEAQ (reference sequence). CDR3 DNA sequence: TGTGCCAGCAGCAGACCCGGACTAGCGCCCCCCCAGCAGTACTTC. Protein: CASSRPGLAPPQQYF.